This TCR beta chain was captured by sequencing in a study of cytomegalovirus exposure and HLA in healthy donors. About the research overall: According to later analysis, the same platform produced the roughly 110 validation and about 630 first-cohort repertoires. Study-level results: There were some 150 TCR beta chains listed as cytomegalovirus-associated. A few of the chains that were CMV-associated were confirmed in vitro to be specific for CMV antigens. Reports showed the classifier diagnosing cytomegalovirus status with high specificity and sensitivity.

Repertoires were generated with immunoSEQ multiplex PCR, while TCRdb's copy carries only in-frame clones and drops some. The table records about 68,000 clones, about 90% of them present only once. The germline gives CDR1 SEHNR, CDR2 FQNEAQ (reference sequence). The CDR3 sequence is 13 residues long. Losses at the gene ends were 4 bases for V and 5 bases for J; bases not matched to a gene: 4. As to this clone: The target antigen is unknown.

The sequenced material came from PBMCs. The rearrangement uses TRBV7-9 and TRBJ2-7, with 8 bases fitting TRBD2. This TCR was recovered from a man younger than 35 in good health and CMV-seronegative. CDR3 nucleotides: TGTGCCAGCAGCTCGGGACTAGGAGACGAGCAGTACTTC. Translated: CASSSGLGDEQYF.